Each of the 27 T cell receptor beta chains below was sequenced from the same sample in a study of T cell repertoires in cytomegalovirus infection. Antigens of these TCRs are unknown. TCRdb itself ran the reads through MiXCR, one entry per CDR3 protein. The sample has about 130,000 distinct CDR3 sequences, approximately 30% seen once. This sample comprised CD8+ T cells from cultured PBMCs, obtained from culture after CMV antigen stimulation. The receptors were sampled from a human donor in good health (CMV status not recorded). Some clones in this sample may be carry-over from other donors' samples.

This clonotype was counted between two and nine times. The V and J genes are TRBV7-4 and TRBJ1-1, with D unclear. The V and J ends lost 5 bases and 3 bases respectively, with 19 bases between them. Germline CDR1 and CDR2: SGHVT and SQSDAQ. CDR3 size: 16 residues. This CDR3 reads CASSPPRHQEDTEAFF. The CDR3 DNA reads as TGTGCCAGCAGCCCCCCGAGACATCAAGAGGACACTGAAGCTTTCTTT.

This clonotype was picked up a small number of times. The chain joins TRBV28 to TRBJ1-3, with D unclear. CDR1 is MDHEN, CDR2 SYDVKM, per germline. The CDR3 sequence is 16 residues long. V was trimmed by 4 bases and J by 0 bases, leaving 13 bases between them. CDR3 protein: CASSWVLDISGNTIYF. In nucleotides, the CDR3 is TGTGCCAGCAGTTGGGTATTAGACATCTCTGGAAACACCATATATTTT.

The gene calls are TRBV28 and TRBJ1-2; D might be TRBD1 (6 bases). Germline-derived CDR1 and CDR2 are MDHEN and SYDVKM. CDR3 size: 14 residues. Trimming took 3 bases from V and 6 from J, leaving 14 bases between them. Here the CDR3 DNA reads TGTGCCAGCAGTTTTGCTACAGGGAGACATGGCTACACCTTC. Its translation: CASSFATGRHGYTF.

V and J are TRBV19 and TRBJ2-1; D is undetermined. This CDR3 is 16 amino acids long. CDR1 LNHDA and CDR2 SQIVND come from the germline V gene (reference sequence). The V gene lost 5 bases and the J gene lost 0 bases, with 14 bases spanning the gap. CDR3 DNA sequence: TGTGCCAGTAGTCACCTATCGGTGAGCTCCTACAATGAGCAGTTCTTC. Translation: CASSHLSVSSYNEQFF.

V and J are TRBV7-8 and TRBJ2-1; TRBD2 matches 10 bases. This CDR3 region has 15 residues. J lost 7 bases, V lost 7 bases, and 10 bases had no gene match. Germline assignment: CDR1 SGHVS and CDR2 FQNEAQ. The CDR3 region is CASNGESGGANEQFF. DNA of the CDR3: TGTGCCAGCAACGGCGAAAGCGGGGGGGCGAATGAGCAGTTCTTC.

Notes on this clonotype: The germline gene is not matched at one end of the junction; a read error may be the cause. This chain uses TRBV15 with TRBJ2-1, with a possible D match to TRBD2 (6 bases). The CDR3 runs to 15 residues. Germline lookup yields CDR1 LNHNV and CDR2 YYDKDF (reference sequence). DNA of the CDR3: TGTGCCACTAGCAGTGTTTTTATTGCTAGCGATGAGCAGTTCTTC. It codes for CATSSVFIASDEQFF.

The V gene is TRBV4-1, the J gene TRBJ1-2; possible D gene TRBD1, 5 bases. Trimming removed 0 bases at V and 2 bases at J, with 13 bases between. Germline CDR1 and CDR2: MGHRA and YSYEKL. The CDR3 totals 16 residues. CDR3: CASSQELGQGNYGYTF. Here the CDR3 DNA reads TGCGCCAGCAGCCAAGAGCTCGGGCAGGGAAACTATGGCTACACCTTC.

This clonotype was counted many times. This rearrangement joins TRBV29-1 to TRBJ1-3; D uncertain. The CDR3 covers 13 residues. Between the trimmed V and J ends, which lost 5 bases and 0 bases, there was a span of 8 bases. Germline assignment: CDR1 SQVTM and CDR2 ANQGSEA. The CDR3: CSVYDLSGNTIYF. The CDR3 nucleotides read TGCAGCGTTTACGATCTCTCTGGAAACACCATATATTTT.

This clonotype has more than one count but fewer than ten. The chain's CDR3 is CASSFISYEQFF. The CDR3 nucleotides read TGTGCCAGCAGCTTTATTAGCTATGAGCAGTTCTTC. This chain connects TRBV7-9 to TRBJ2-1; unclear D gene. Germline V lookup: CDR1 SEHNR, CDR2 FQNEAQ (reference sequence). There are 12 residues in the CDR3. V gave up 3 bases and J gave up 8 bases, with 8 bases separating them.

This rearrangement joins TRBV6-8 to TRBJ2-5; tentative D call: TRBD1 (6 bases). This CDR3 comprises 15 residues. V gave up 1 base and J gave up 4 bases, with 13 bases separating them. Per the germline V gene, CDR1 is MNHGY and CDR2 is SAAAGT. The CDR3 region has the DNA TGTGCCAGCAGTTACTTGGTGGGGGCGGGAGAGACCCAGTACTTC. Translation: CASSYLVGAGETQYF.

The gene calls are TRBV12-3 or TRBV12-4 and TRBJ2-7; 11 nucleotides align to TRBD1. After removal of 6 bases from V and 6 bases from J, the junction contained 10 bases not matched to a gene. This CDR3 is 15 amino acids long. CDR3 in DNA: TGTGCCAGCAGCCACACCGGGACAGGGGGTCGCGAGCAGTACTTC. The encoded protein is CASSHTGTGGREQYF.

This clonotype was seen more than once but under ten times. The chain has TRBV5-1 and TRBJ1-1; the D gene is possibly TRBD1 (5 bases). The germline V gene has CDR1 SGHRS and CDR2 YFSETQ. Trimming left V 7 bases short and J 0 bases short, with 13 bases between. The CDR3 spans 14 residues. CDR3 DNA: TGCGCCAGCCGCTACCGGGGGTTGAACACTGAAGCTTTCTTT. It codes for CASRYRGLNTEAFF.

This clonotype was detected a few times. The V gene is TRBV7-6, the J gene TRBJ2-5; D gene ambiguous. The CDR3 loop spans 13 amino acids. The germline V and J ends were trimmed by 5 bases and 1 base, with 8 bases remaining between them. Germline V gives CDR1 SGHVS, CDR2 FNYEAQ. The CDR3 DNA is TGTGCCAGCAGCACGTTATCCCAAGAGACCCAGTACTTC. This encodes CASSTLSQETQYF.

This clonotype was detected only a few times. The V call is TRBV25-1, the J call TRBJ1-2; no reliable D call. V lost 4 bases and J lost 7, with 7 bases in between. CDR1 and CDR2 (germline): MGHDK, SYGVNS. The CDR3 runs to 11 residues. The CDR3 bases are TGTGCCAGCAGTGCGGGGAGTGGCTACACCTTC. As protein: CASSAGSGYTF.

The chain uses TRBV12-3 or TRBV12-4 and TRBJ1-2; 11 bases align to TRBD1. The CDR3 contains 16 residues. V lost 5 bases and J lost 4; bases outside the gene matches: 9. The CDR3 protein is CASSPERTGGLYGYTF. DNA of the CDR3: TGTGCCAGCAGTCCGGAGCGGACAGGGGGCCTCTATGGCTACACCTTC.

There are many counts of this clonotype. This rearrangement joins TRBV7-3 to TRBJ2-1; the D is unclear. V was cut by 1 base and J by 10 bases, with 11 bases left in between. The CDR3 consists of 13 residues. In germline, CDR1 is SGHTA, CDR2 FQGTGA. The CDR3 protein is CASSLIVSSEQFF. For the CDR3, the DNA is TGTGCCAGCAGCTTAATTGTGAGCTCGGAGCAGTTCTTC.

This clonotype was seen only once. The rearrangement uses TRBV3-1 and TRBJ2-7; D might be TRBD1 (5 bases). This CDR3 contains 14 residues. Trimming took 4 bases from V and 0 from J, leaving 10 bases between them. Germline V gene sequence: CDR1 LGHDT, CDR2 YNNKEL (reference sequence). CDR3 coding DNA: TGTGCCAGCAGCCCAGACAGCTACTCCTACGAGCAGTACTTC. It translates to CASSPDSYSYEQYF.

This chain joins TRBV11-2 and TRBJ2-5; no reliable D call. Germline CDR1 reads SGHAT; CDR2 reads FQNNGV. The CDR3 is 13 residues long. The V gene lost 5 bases and the J gene lost 1 base, with 8 bases spanning the gap. CDR3 amino acids: CASSPPLQETQYF. DNA for the CDR3: TGTGCCAGCAGCCCCCCACTCCAAGAGACCCAGTACTTC.

At least ten counts were recorded for this clonotype. CDR3 amino acids: CASSSTSGGLYNEQFF. CDR3 in DNA: TGTGCCAGCAGCTCGACTAGCGGGGGGCTCTACAATGAGCAGTTCTTC. V is TRBV7-8 and J is TRBJ2-1, with 13 bases identical to TRBD2. This CDR3 spans 16 amino acids. CDR1 and CDR2 from the germline V gene are SGHVS and FQNEAQ. Trimming cost V 4 bases and J 3 bases; bases outside gene matches: 3.

The chain employs TRBV19 and TRBJ2-1; D gene uncertain. This CDR3 contains 15 residues. V was pared by 2 bases and J by 2 bases, with 10 bases between. Germline CDR1 LNHDA, CDR2 SQIVND (reference sequence). The CDR3 is CASSILFVPYNEQFF. The DNA for the CDR3 is TGTGCCAGTAGTATACTGTTCGTACCCTACAATGAGCAGTTCTTC.

This sequence joins TRBV4-2 and TRBJ2-3; D may be TRBD1 (6 bases). V shed 1 base and J shed 1 base, with 9 bases lying between them. Germline CDR1 reads LGHNA; CDR2 reads YNFKEQ. This CDR3 spans 15 amino acids. In nucleotides, the CDR3 is TGTGCCAGCAGCCAAGCTAGGACAGGCACAGATACGCAGTATTTT. This codes for CASSQARTGTDTQYF.

This chain uses TRBV27 with TRBJ1-2; 8 nucleotides align to TRBD1. V lost 4 bases, J lost 1 base, and 5 bases stayed unmatched. CDR1 is MNHEY and CDR2 is SMNVEV in the germline V gene (reference sequence). The CDR3 spans 15 residues. The CDR3 spells CASSSRTGINYGYTF. In nucleotides, the CDR3 is TGTGCCAGCAGTTCCCGGACAGGGATTAACTATGGCTACACCTTC.

V gene TRBV27 combines with J gene TRBJ1-6; D not resolved. With 2 bases removed from V and 9 bases from J, the gap between germline ends came to 14 bases. The V gene's germline CDR1 is MNHEY and CDR2 SMNVEV (reference sequence). The CDR3 totals 15 residues. The CDR3 is CASSLQDLGRSPLHF. In nucleotides, the CDR3 is TGTGCCAGCAGTTTACAGGATCTGGGCCGTTCACCCCTCCACTTT.

This clonotype appeared many times. This sequence joins TRBV28 and TRBJ1-5; D remains unclear. There are 14 residues in the CDR3. V was shortened by 2 bases and J by 7 bases, with 12 bases between the two germline ends. Germline V lookup: CDR1 MDHEN, CDR2 SYDVKM. DNA of the CDR3: TGTGCCAGCAGTTTAAAGGGTTTTTCGCAGCCCCAGCATTTT. Its translation: CASSLKGFSQPQHF.

This clonotype has a count of ten or more. V and J are TRBV4-2 and TRBJ1-1, with no clear D. The CDR3 has 14 amino acids. The V end lost 0 bases, the J end lost 0 bases, and 5 bases lay between the germline ends. Germline V gene lookup returns CDR1 LGHNA and CDR2 YNFKEQ. The CDR3: CASSQDMLNTEAFF. The CDR3 region has the DNA TGTGCCAGCAGCCAAGATATGTTGAACACTGAAGCTTTCTTT.

The table lists this clonotype with a count of one. CDR3 nucleotides: TGTGCCAGTAGTATAGTAGCGGGGGAGTACAATGAGCAGTTCTTC. It translates to CASSIVAGEYNEQFF. V gene TRBV19 combines with J gene TRBJ2-1, with TRBD2 identical over 9 bases. Trimming at V came to 1 base and at J to 4 bases, leaving 2 bases not matched to a gene. This CDR3 is built from 15 residues. Germline CDR1 reads LNHDA; CDR2 reads SQIVND (reference sequence).

This clonotype was seen only a few times. The genes are TRBV7-8 and TRBJ2-5; D may be TRBD2 (5 bases). The V end was cut by 2 bases, the J end by 4 bases, with 11 bases between. Germline CDR1 reads SGHVS; CDR2 reads FQNEAQ. The CDR3 is 14 amino acids. The CDR3: CASSLYGIRETQYF. CDR3 nucleotides: TGTGCCAGCAGCTTATACGGGATTCGAGAGACCCAGTACTTC.